Reported below is one T cell receptor (beta chain). The target antigen is unknown. PCR employed 60 Vbeta and 13 Jbeta primers. The data were produced by immunoSEQ multiplex PCR, yet TCRdb's version contains in-frame clones alone and is incomplete. The sample shows some 150,000 clones, roughly four fifths of them seen only once. This entry comes from a study of cytomegalovirus exposure and HLA in healthy donors. Study conclusions and caveats: An apparent linkage of common viral pathogens to several of the most significant clusters emerged in a later analysis. There were reportedly fewer N-insertions in an Asian-associated ancestry cluster than the roughly 670-donor mean, in a later analysis.

Germline V gives CDR1 SNHLY, CDR2 FYNNEI. Trimming cost V 3 bases and J 12 bases, with 14 bases left between them. The CDR3 has 12 residues. This TCR was recovered from a woman aged 45-65 years in good health and CMV-seropositive. Sequenced: PBMCs. The V and J genes are TRBV2 and TRBJ1-1; TRBD1 might be the D (5 bases). CDR3 region: CASSDDSGRTFF. CDR3 coding DNA: TGTGCCAGCAGTGACGACAGTGGGAGGACTTTCTTT.